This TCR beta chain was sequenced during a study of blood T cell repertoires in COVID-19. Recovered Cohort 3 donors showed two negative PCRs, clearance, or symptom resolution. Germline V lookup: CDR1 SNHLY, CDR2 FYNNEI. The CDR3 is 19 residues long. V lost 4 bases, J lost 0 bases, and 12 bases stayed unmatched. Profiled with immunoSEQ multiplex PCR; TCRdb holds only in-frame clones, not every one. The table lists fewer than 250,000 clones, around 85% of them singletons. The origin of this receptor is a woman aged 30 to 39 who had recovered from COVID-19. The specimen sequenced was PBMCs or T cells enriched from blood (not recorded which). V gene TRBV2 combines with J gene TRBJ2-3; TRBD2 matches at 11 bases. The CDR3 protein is CASSALSLAGGLSTDTQYF. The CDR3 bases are TGTGCCAGCAGTGCGTTGTCTCTAGCGGGAGGATTAAGCACAGATACGCAGTATTTT.